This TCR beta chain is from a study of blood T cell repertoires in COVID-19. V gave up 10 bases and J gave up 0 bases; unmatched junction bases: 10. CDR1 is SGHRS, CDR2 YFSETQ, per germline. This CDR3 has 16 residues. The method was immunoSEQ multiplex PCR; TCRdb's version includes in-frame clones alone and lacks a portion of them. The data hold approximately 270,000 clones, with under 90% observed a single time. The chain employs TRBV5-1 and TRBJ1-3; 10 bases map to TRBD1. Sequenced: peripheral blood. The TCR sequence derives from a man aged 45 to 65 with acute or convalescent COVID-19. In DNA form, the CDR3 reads TGCGCCTCGGGACAGGGGCTAAGAGACTCTGGAAACACCATATATTTT. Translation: CASGQGLRDSGNTIYF.